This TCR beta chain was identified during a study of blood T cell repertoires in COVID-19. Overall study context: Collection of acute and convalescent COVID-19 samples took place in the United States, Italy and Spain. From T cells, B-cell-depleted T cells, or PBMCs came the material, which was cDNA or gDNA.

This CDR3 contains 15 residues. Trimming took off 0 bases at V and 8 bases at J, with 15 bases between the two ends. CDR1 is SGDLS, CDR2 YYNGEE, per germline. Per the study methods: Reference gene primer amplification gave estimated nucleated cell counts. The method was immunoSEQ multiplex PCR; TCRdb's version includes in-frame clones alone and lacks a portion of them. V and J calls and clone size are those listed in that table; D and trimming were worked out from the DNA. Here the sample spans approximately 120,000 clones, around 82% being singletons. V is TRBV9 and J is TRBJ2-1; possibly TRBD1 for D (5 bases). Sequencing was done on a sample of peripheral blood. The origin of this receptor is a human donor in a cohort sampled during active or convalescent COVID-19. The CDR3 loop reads CASSVVGATWDEQFF. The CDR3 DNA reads TGTGCCAGCAGCGTAGTAGGGGCGACGTGGGATGAGCAGTTCTTC.